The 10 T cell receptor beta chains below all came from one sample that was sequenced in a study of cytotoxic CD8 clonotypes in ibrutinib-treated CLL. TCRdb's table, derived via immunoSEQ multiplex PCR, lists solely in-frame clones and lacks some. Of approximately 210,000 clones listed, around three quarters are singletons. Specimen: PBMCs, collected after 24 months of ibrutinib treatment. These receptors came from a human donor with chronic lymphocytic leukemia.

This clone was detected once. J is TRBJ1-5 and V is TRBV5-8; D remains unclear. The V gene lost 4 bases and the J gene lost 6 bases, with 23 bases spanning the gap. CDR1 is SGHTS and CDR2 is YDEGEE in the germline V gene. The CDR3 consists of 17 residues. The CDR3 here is CASSPKTNTAVGQPQHF. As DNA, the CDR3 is TGTGCCAGCAGCCCAAAAACCAATACGGCAGTCGGTCAGCCCCAGCATTTT.

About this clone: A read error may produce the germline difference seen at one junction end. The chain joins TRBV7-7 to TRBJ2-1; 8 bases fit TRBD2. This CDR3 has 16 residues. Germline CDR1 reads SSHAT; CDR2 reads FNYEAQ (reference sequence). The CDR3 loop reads CASSLAATSDRGEQFF. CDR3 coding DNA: TGTGCTAGCAGCTTAGCGGCGACTAGCGATCGGGGCGAGCAGTTCTTC.

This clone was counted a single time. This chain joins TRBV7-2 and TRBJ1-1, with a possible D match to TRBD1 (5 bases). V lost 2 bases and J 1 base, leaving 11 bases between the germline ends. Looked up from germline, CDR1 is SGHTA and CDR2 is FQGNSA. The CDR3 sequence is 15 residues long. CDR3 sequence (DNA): TGTGCCAGCAGCTTAAGTTGGGGGTGGAACACTGAAGCTTTCTTT. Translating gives CASSLSWGWNTEAFF.

Here the CDR3 DNA reads TGCGCCAGCAGCCAAGAGTGGCTAGCGGGCTACAATGAGCAGTTCTTC. It specifies CASSQEWLAGYNEQFF. The V and J genes are TRBV4-3 and TRBJ2-1; 8 bases align to TRBD2. Germline values: CDR1 LGHNA, CDR2 YSLEER. The ends lost 0 bases at V and 3 bases at J; junction bases unmatched: 4. The CDR3 runs 16 residues.

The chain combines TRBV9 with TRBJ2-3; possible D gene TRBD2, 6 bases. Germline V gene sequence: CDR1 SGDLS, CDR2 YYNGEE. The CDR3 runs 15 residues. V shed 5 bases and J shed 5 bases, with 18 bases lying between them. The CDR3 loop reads CASSHGVAVIDTQYF. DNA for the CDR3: TGTGCCAGCAGTCACGGGGTAGCGGTGATAGATACGCAGTATTTT.

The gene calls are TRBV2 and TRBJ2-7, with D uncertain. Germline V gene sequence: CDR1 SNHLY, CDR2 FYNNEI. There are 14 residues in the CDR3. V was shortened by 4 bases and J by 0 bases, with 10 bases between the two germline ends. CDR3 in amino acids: CASSGGRYSYEQYF. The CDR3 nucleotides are TGTGCCAGCAGTGGTGGCCGGTACTCCTACGAGCAGTACTTC.

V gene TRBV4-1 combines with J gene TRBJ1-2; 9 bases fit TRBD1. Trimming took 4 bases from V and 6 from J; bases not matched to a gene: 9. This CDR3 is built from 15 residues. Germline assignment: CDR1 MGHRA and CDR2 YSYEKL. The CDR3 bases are TGCGCCAGCAGCCCGAGGTCCCGGGACAGGGATGGCTACACCTTC. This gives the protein CASSPRSRDRDGYTF.

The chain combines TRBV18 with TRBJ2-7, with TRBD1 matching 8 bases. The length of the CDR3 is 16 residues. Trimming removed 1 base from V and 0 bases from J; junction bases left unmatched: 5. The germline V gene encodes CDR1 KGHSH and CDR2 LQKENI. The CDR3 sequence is CASSPRETGVSYEQYF. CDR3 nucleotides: TGTGCCAGCTCACCACGAGAGACAGGGGTCTCCTACGAGCAGTACTTC.

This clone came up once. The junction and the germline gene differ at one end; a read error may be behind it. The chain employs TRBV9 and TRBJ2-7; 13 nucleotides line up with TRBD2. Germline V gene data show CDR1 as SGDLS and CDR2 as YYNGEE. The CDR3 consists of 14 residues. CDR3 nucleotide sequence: TGTGCCAGCAGCGTAGAACTAGCGGGAGGGCCCTTGCACTTC. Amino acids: CASSVELAGGPLHF.

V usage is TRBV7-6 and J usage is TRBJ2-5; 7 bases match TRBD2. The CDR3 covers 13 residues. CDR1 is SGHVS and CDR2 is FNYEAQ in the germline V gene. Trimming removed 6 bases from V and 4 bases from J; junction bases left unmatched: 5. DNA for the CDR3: TGTGCCAGCAGAAAAGCGGGATTAGAGACCCAGTACTTC. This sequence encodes CASRKAGLETQYF. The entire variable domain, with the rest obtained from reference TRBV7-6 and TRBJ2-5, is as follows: GAGVSQSPRYKVTKRGQDVALRCDPISGHVSLYWYRQALGQGPEFLTYFNYEAQQDKSGLPNDRFSAERPEGSISTLTIQRTEQRDSAMYRCASRKAGLETQYFGPGTRLLVL.